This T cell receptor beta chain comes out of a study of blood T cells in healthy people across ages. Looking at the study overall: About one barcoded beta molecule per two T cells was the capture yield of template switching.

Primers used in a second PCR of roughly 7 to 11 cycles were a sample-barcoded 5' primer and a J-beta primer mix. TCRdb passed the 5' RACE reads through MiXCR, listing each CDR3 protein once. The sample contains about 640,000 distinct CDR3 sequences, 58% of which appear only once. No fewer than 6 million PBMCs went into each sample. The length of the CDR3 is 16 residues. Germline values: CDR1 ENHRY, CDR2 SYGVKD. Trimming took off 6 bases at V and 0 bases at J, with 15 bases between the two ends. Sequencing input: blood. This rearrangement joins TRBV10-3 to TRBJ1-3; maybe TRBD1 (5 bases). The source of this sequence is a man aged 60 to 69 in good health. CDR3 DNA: TGTGCCATCAGGGGAGGGGAATCCGGCTCTGGAAACACCATATATTTT. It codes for CAIRGGESGSGNTIYF.